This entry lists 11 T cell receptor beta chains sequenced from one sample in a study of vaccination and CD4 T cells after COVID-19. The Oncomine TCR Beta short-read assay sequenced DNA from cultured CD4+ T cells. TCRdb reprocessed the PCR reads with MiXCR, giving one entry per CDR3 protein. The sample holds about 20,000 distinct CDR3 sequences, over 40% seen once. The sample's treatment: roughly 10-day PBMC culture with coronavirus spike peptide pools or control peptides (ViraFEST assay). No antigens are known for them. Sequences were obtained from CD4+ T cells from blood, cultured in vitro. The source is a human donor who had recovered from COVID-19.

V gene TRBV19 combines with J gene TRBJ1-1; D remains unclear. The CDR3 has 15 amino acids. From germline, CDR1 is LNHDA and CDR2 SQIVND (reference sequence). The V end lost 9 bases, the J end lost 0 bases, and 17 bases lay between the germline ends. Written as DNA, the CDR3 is TGTGCCAGCAAGAGACCAGGCAGGATGAACACTGAAGCTTTCTTT. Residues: CASKRPGRMNTEAFF.

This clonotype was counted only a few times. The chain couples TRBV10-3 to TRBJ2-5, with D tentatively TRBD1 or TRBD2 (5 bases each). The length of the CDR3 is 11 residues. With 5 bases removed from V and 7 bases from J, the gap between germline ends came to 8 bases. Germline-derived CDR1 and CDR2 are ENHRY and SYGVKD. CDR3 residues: CAISSRGTQYF. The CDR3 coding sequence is TGTGCCATCAGTTCGAGGGGGACCCAGTACTTC.

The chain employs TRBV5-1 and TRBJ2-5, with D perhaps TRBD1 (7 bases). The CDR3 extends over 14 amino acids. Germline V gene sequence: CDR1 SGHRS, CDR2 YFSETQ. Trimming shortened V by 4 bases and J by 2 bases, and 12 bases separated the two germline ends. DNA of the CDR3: TGCGCCAGCAGCCCGGGGGACAGACAAGAGACCCAGTACTTC. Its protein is CASSPGDRQETQYF.

The CDR3 spells CASSHADLAGITETQYF. DNA for the CDR3: TGTGCCAGCAGTCACGCAGATCTAGCGGGTATTACGGAGACCCAGTACTTC. V is TRBV6-1 and J is TRBJ2-5, with 8 nucleotides matching TRBD2. The CDR3 has 17 amino acids. Germline-derived CDR1 and CDR2 are MNHNS and SASEGT. V trimming: 5 bases; J trimming: 5 bases; junction bases outside the gene matches: 16.

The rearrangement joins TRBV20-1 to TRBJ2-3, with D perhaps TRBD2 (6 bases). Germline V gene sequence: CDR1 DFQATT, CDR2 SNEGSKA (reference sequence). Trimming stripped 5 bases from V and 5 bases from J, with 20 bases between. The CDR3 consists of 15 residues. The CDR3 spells CSAGQRALGKDTQYF. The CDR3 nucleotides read TGCAGTGCTGGTCAGCGGGCCCTTGGTAAAGATACGCAGTATTTT.

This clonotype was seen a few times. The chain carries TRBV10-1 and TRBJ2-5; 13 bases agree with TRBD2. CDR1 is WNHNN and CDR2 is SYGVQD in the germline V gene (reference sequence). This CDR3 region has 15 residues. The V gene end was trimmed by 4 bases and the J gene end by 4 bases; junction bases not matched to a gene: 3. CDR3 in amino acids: CASSGTSGRTETQYF. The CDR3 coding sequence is TGCGCCAGCAGTGGGACTAGCGGGAGAACAGAGACCCAGTACTTC.

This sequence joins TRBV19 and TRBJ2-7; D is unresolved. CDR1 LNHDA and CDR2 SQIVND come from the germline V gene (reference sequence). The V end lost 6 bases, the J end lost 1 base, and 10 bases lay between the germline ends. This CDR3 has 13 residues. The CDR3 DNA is TGTGCCAGTAGCGGTCTCTCTTCCTACGAGCAGTACTTC. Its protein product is CASSGLSSYEQYF.

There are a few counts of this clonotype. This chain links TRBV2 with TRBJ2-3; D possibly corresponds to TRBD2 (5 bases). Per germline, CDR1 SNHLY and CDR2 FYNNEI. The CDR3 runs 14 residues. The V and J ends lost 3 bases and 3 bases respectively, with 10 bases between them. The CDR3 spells CASSDTTTTDTQYF. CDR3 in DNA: TGTGCCAGCAGTGATACGACTACTACAGATACGCAGTATTTT.

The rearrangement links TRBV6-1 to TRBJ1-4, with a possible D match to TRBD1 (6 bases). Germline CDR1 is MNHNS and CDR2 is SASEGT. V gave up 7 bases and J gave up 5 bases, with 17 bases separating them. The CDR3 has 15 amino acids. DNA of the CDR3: TGTGCCAGCACCCTTGAGGGGGGCCCCAATGAAAAACTGTTTTTT. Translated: CASTLEGGPNEKLFF.

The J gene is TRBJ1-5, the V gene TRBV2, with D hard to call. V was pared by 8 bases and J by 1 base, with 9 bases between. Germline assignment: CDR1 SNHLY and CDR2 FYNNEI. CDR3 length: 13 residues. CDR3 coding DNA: TGTGCCAGCCGATGGGAGAGCAATCAGCCCCAGCATTTT. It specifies CASRWESNQPQHF.

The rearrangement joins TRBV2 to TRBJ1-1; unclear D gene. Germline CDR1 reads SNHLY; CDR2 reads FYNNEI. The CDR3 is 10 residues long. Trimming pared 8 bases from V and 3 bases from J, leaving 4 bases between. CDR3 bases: TGTGCCAGCCGGTACACTGAAGCTTTCTTT. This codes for CASRYTEAFF.